This TCR beta chain was retrieved from a study of T cells in Graves' hyperthyroidism and ophthalmopathy. Whole-study context: Once the initial diagnosis was made, peripheral blood was obtained before any treatment.

In making diagnoses, clinical symptoms, serum thyroxine and TRAb, thyroid ultrasound and orbital computed tomography were all used. PBMCs stemmed from around 9.3 ml fresh peripheral blood. Template material for amplifying TCR beta CDR3 regions consisted of RNA transcripts. Primed by the HTBI set, a first-round RT-PCR was run on the TCR CDR3. TCRdb called the multiplex PCR reads again in MiXCR, with one record for every CDR3 protein. The sample lists about 840,000 distinct CDR3 sequences; 35% to 45% were seen once. This clonotype was detected a few times. This CDR3 spans 15 amino acids. Per germline, CDR1 MGHRA and CDR2 YSYEKL. Germline trimming cut 6 bases from V and 4 bases from J; bases unmatched to any gene: 11.

This chain joins TRBV4-1 and TRBJ2-5, with 7 bases identical to TRBD2. The sequence derives from a man aged 18 to 29 with Graves' hyperthyroidism. Sequencing was carried out using blood. The CDR3 is CASRNIAGGRETQYF. For the CDR3, the DNA is TGCGCCAGCAGGAACATAGCGGGCGGGAGAGAGACCCAGTACTTC.